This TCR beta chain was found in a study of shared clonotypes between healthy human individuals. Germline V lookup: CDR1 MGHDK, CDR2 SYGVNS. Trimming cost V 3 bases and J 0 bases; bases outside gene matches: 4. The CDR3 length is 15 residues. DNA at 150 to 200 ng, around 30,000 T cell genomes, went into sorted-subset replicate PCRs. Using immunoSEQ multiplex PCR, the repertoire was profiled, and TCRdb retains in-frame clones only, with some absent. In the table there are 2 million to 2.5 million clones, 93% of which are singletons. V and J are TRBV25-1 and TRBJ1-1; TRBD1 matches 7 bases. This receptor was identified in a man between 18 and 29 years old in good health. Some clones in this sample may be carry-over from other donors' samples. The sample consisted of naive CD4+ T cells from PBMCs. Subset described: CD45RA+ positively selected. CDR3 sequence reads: CASSDPGQMNTEAFF. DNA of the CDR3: TGTGCCAGCAGTGACCCGGGACAGATGAACACTGAAGCTTTCTTT. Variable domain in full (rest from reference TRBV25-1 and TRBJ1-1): EADIYQTPRYLVIGTGKKITLECSQTMGHDKMYWYQQDPGMELHLIHYSYGVNSTEKGDLSSESTVSRIRTEHFPLTLESARPSHTSQYLCASSDPGQMNTEAFFGQGTRLTVV.